This T cell receptor beta chain was found in a study of identical twins. TCRdb re-analysed the 5' RACE reads in MiXCR, keeping a single row per CDR3 protein. The profile shows about 890,000 distinct CDR3 sequences, approximately 13% of them singletons. Study results and limitations: Twins shared beta out-of-frame sequences in excess, but this excess was weaker. Those out-of-frame alpha sequences shared by twins showed an excess of low generation probability.

This clonotype has at least ten counts. Its specificity is not known. The CDR3 spans 15 residues. The ends were cut back, 5 bases at V and 7 bases at J, with 18 bases in the middle. Germline CDR1 SEHNR, CDR2 FQNEAQ (reference sequence). The same data also went into a second study, on yellow fever vaccine responses in identical twins.

The source of this sequence is a woman in her late teens or twenties in good health. The rearrangement uses TRBV7-9 and TRBJ2-1; D remains unclear. Specimen: PBMCs. The CDR3 region is CASSPLWKMENEQFF. Written as DNA, the CDR3 is TGTGCCAGCAGCCCCTTGTGGAAGATGGAGAATGAGCAGTTCTTC.